Following are 24 T cell receptor beta chains from one sample sequenced in a study of shared clonotypes between healthy human individuals. Naivety among CD8 cells was defined by CD45RO negativity and positive CCR7 selection, thereby excluding terminally differentiated effector memory CD45RA+ cells. Sequenced by immunoSEQ multiplex PCR; TCRdb stores in-frame clones only, minus some. This repertoire shows hundreds of thousands of clones, around 96% found once; its top ten account for about 0.11%. Sequenced sample: naive CD8+ T cells sorted from blood. The receptors here all came from a woman in her 30s in good health.

The chain recombines TRBV2 with TRBJ2-7; 8 bases are a match to TRBD1. This CDR3 contains 15 residues. In germline, CDR1 is SNHLY, CDR2 FYNNEI. With 1 base clipped from V and 7 bases from J, the junction kept 9 bases outside the gene matches. This CDR3 reads CASSEEATGEVEQYF. The CDR3 DNA reads TGTGCCAGCAGTGAAGAAGCGACAGGGGAAGTGGAGCAGTACTTC.

V and J are TRBV27 and TRBJ2-5, with TRBD2 identical over 8 bases. Germline-derived CDR1 and CDR2 are MNHEY and SMNVEV (reference sequence). Germline trimming cut 2 bases from V and 5 bases from J; bases unmatched to any gene: 13. The CDR3 sequence is 17 residues long. The CDR3 loop reads CASSLGREVGNRETQYF. Written as DNA, the CDR3 is TGTGCCAGCAGTTTAGGGCGGGAGGTCGGTAATCGCGAGACCCAGTACTTC.

This chain uses TRBV5-1 with TRBJ2-5; TRBD2 matches 9 bases. TRBJ2-7 matches the DNA end more closely, so the J call is doubtful. Germline V gene data show CDR1 as SGHRS and CDR2 as YFSETQ. There are 15 residues in the CDR3. The CDR3 sequence: CASSFFSGSSYEQYF. The DNA for the CDR3 is TGCGCCAGCAGCTTCTTTAGCGGGAGCTCCTACGAGCAGTACTTC.

This clone was seen just once. The gene calls are TRBV5-1 and TRBJ1-2, with 7 bases identical to TRBD1. CDR3 length: 14 residues. Per germline, CDR1 SGHRS and CDR2 YFSETQ. V gave up 4 bases and J gave up 8 bases; unmatched junction bases: 11. The CDR3 reads CASSQRQGEWGYTF. CDR3 sequence (DNA): TGCGCCAGCAGCCAGCGACAGGGAGAGTGGGGCTACACCTTC. The variable domain in full, completed from reference TRBV5-1 and TRBJ1-2, reads KAGVTQTPRYLIKTRGQQVTLSCSPISGHRSVSWYQQTPGQGLQFLFEYFSETQRNKGNFPGRFSGRQFSNSRSEMNVSTLELGDSALYLCASSQRQGEWGYTFGSGTRLTVV.

In its sample, this clone was seen once. The same CDR3 also results from other DNA sequences found in this sample. This chain joins TRBV2 and TRBJ2-7, with D perhaps matching TRBD2 (6 bases). Trimming cost V 1 base and J 2 bases, with 6 bases left between them. The CDR3 consists of 13 residues. Germline CDR1 is SNHLY and CDR2 is FYNNEI. CDR3 residues: CASSEGLAYEQYF. CDR3 in DNA: TGTGCCAGCAGTGAAGGACTAGCCTACGAGCAGTACTTC.

CDR3 sequence: CASSETSTDTQYF. DNA for the CDR3: TGTGCCAGCAGTGAAACCAGCACAGATACGCAGTATTTT. The chain uses TRBV2 and TRBJ2-3; D is unresolved. Trimming cost V 2 bases and J 0 bases, with 3 bases left between them. This CDR3 is built from 13 residues. Germline-derived CDR1 and CDR2 are SNHLY and FYNNEI.

The V call is TRBV2, the J call TRBJ1-4, with a possible D match to TRBD1 (5 bases). V was pared by 10 bases and J by 8 bases, with 17 bases between. Germline CDR1 SNHLY, CDR2 FYNNEI. This CDR3 is 13 amino acids long. The CDR3 sequence is CATTASGYEKLFF. The CDR3 region has the DNA TGTGCCACTACAGCTTCAGGGTACGAAAAACTGTTTTTT.

The genes are TRBV2 and TRBJ2-5, with D possibly being TRBD2 (6 bases). This CDR3 has 13 amino acids. Trimming took off 6 bases at V and 5 bases at J, with 13 bases between the two ends. Germline V gene data show CDR1 as SNHLY and CDR2 as FYNNEI. The CDR3 is CASRGGDRETQYF. DNA of the CDR3: TGTGCCAGCAGGGGGGGAGACCGGGAGACCCAGTACTTC.

The rearrangement links TRBV27 to TRBJ2-3; 8 nucleotides align to TRBD1. From germline, CDR1 is MNHEY and CDR2 SMNVEV (reference sequence). With 4 bases clipped from V and 2 bases from J, the junction kept 2 bases outside the gene matches. The CDR3 has 14 amino acids. This chain's CDR3 is CASSSDRDTDTQYF. The CDR3 coding sequence is TGTGCCAGCAGTTCGGACAGGGACACAGATACGCAGTATTTT.

The chain links TRBV5-1 to TRBJ2-7, with no clear D. V gave up 4 bases and J gave up 2 bases, with 13 bases separating them. CDR3 length: 14 amino acids. Germline CDR1 and CDR2: SGHRS and YFSETQ. Here the CDR3 reads CASSQNSAPYEQYF. The CDR3 DNA is TGCGCCAGCAGCCAGAATTCGGCCCCCTACGAGCAGTACTTC.

The genes are TRBV27 and TRBJ2-1; 8 nucleotides match TRBD2. After removal of 1 base from V and 7 bases from J, the junction contained 6 bases not matched to a gene. Per the germline V gene, CDR1 is MNHEY and CDR2 is SMNVEV (reference sequence). This CDR3 region has 15 residues. Here the CDR3 DNA reads TGTGCCAGCAGTTTATATAGCCTAGCGGGTAATGAGCAGTTCTTC. It encodes CASSLYSLAGNEQFF.

The J gene is TRBJ1-2, the V gene TRBV29-1, with D possibly TRBD1 on 6 matching bases. The germline V gene has CDR1 SQVTM and CDR2 ANQGSEA. Trimming stripped 4 bases from V and 1 base from J, with 10 bases between. This CDR3 is built from 13 residues. The DNA of the CDR3 is TGCAGCGTTGGACAGGACGGTAACTATGGCTACACCTTC. Translation gives CSVGQDGNYGYTF.

The count of this clone is one. The rearrangement uses TRBV7-9 and TRBJ2-1; possible D gene TRBD2, 5 bases. Germline assignment: CDR1 SEHNR and CDR2 FQNEAQ (reference sequence). The CDR3 covers 16 residues. The V gene lost 4 bases and the J gene lost 1 base, with 14 bases spanning the gap. CDR3 DNA: TGTGCCAGCAGCTCGGGGTGGCGACTATCCTACAATGAGCAGTTCTTC. It is translated as CASSSGWRLSYNEQFF.

The chain couples TRBV19 to TRBJ2-7, with 7 bases lining up with TRBD1. In germline, CDR1 is LNHDA, CDR2 SQIVND (reference sequence). The junction had 4 bases not matched to a gene; V was cut back by 5 bases and J by 0 bases. The CDR3 contains 14 residues. CDR3 loop: CASSAGQVSYEQYF. The CDR3 nucleotides are TGTGCCAGTAGTGCCGGACAGGTCTCCTACGAGCAGTACTTC.

The rearrangement links TRBV30 to TRBJ2-1; 8 nucleotides match TRBD2. CDR3 length equals 17 residues. Germline-derived CDR1 and CDR2 are GTSNPN and SVGIG (reference sequence). Germline trimming cut 1 base from V and 2 bases from J; bases unmatched to any gene: 10. CDR3 in amino acids: CAWSGNGKAGAYNEQFF. The DNA of the CDR3 is TGTGCCTGGAGTGGTAACGGTAAAGCGGGAGCCTACAATGAGCAGTTCTTC. Full variable domain (outside the CDR3, taken from reference TRBV30 and TRBJ2-1): SQTIHQWPATLVQPVGSPLSLECTVEGTSNPNLYWYRQAAGRGLQLLFYSVGIGQISSEVPQNLSASRPQDRQFILSSKKLLLSDSGFYLCAWSGNGKAGAYNEQFFGPGTRLTVL.

The chain recombines TRBV6-5 with TRBJ2-1; no definite D call. The ends were cut back, 4 bases at V and 2 bases at J, with 12 bases in the middle. Germline CDR1 reads MNHEY; CDR2 reads SVGAGI. CDR3 length equals 15 residues. For the CDR3, the DNA is TGTGCCAGCAGTTCCGATCCCTCGGCCTACAATGAGCAGTTCTTC. Amino acid sequence: CASSSDPSAYNEQFF.

The chain joins TRBV6-5 to TRBJ2-7, with TRBD2 identical over 12 bases. The V gene's germline CDR1 is MNHEY and CDR2 SVGAGI. The V gene end was trimmed by 0 bases and the J gene end by 2 bases; junction bases not matched to a gene: 2. The CDR3 contains 16 residues. The CDR3 spells CASSYSTSGSPYEQYF. The CDR3 nucleotides are TGTGCCAGCAGTTACTCGACTAGCGGGAGTCCCTACGAGCAGTACTTC.

Comment on this clone: The same CDR3 is also encoded by other DNA sequences in this sample. The chain carries TRBV6-5 and TRBJ1-5; TRBD1 is a possible D gene (5 bases). This CDR3 is 14 amino acids long. Germline V gene sequence: CDR1 MNHEY, CDR2 SVGAGI. V lost 6 bases to trimming and J lost 2 bases, with 11 bases between them. CDR3 amino acids: CASSNRGGNQPQHF. In nucleotides, the CDR3 is TGTGCCAGCAGCAATCGGGGGGGCAATCAGCCCCAGCATTTT.

This clone has a single count. The chain links TRBV27 to TRBJ2-7, with 8 bases aligning to TRBD1. The CDR3 totals 16 residues. Germline V gene data show CDR1 as MNHEY and CDR2 as SMNVEV (reference sequence). The V segment lost 0 bases and the J segment 3 bases; nucleotides outside the gene matches: 7. CDR3 sequence reads: CASSLSYGTGDYEQYF. The CDR3, as DNA: TGTGCCAGCAGTTTATCATACGGGACAGGCGACTACGAGCAGTACTTC.

The chain carries TRBV5-6 and TRBJ2-3; no clear D gene. The CDR3 sequence is 14 residues long. Trimming removed 4 bases at V and 0 bases at J, with 9 bases between. Germline loops: CDR1 SGHDT, CDR2 YYEEEE. In DNA form, the CDR3 reads TGTGCCAGCAGCAAGGAGAGTAGCACAGATACGCAGTATTTT. It is translated as CASSKESSTDTQYF.

The chain employs TRBV2 and TRBJ2-4, with 7 positions matching TRBD1. The CDR3 is 15 residues long. Germline lookup yields CDR1 SNHLY and CDR2 FYNNEI. The V segment lost 7 bases and the J segment 1 base; nucleotides outside the gene matches: 7. The CDR3 DNA sequence: TGTGCCAGCAAGGGGACAGCTCTTGCCAAAAACATTCAGTACTTC. Amino acid sequence: CASKGTALAKNIQYF. Variable domain in full (rest from reference TRBV2 and TRBJ2-4): EPEVTQTPSHQVTQMGQEVILRCVPISNHLYFYWYRQILGQKVEFLVSFYNNEISEKSEIFDDQFSVERPDGSNFTLKIRSTKLEDSAMYFCASKGTALAKNIQYFGAGTRLSVL.

The chain employs TRBV5-1 and TRBJ2-7, with 9 positions matching TRBD2. CDR3 length equals 13 residues. J lost 3 bases, V lost 4 bases, and 2 bases had no gene match. Germline V gene sequence: CDR1 SGHRS, CDR2 YFSETQ. CDR3 loop: CASSRTSVYEQYF. The CDR3 DNA sequence: TGCGCCAGCAGCCGGACTAGCGTCTACGAGCAGTACTTC.

V usage is TRBV9 and J usage is TRBJ1-5, with D possibly matching TRBD1 (5 bases). V was trimmed by 3 bases and J by 5 bases, leaving 18 bases between them. The V gene's germline CDR1 is SGDLS and CDR2 YYNGEE. CDR3 length: 16 residues. CDR3 sequence (DNA): TGTGCCAGCAGCGCCCTTGGGGGGAGGGACGATCAGCCCCAGCATTTT. Translated: CASSALGGRDDQPQHF. Full variable domain (rest looked up from reference TRBV9 and TRBJ1-5): DSGVTQTPKHLITATGQRVTLRCSPRSGDLSVYWYQQSLDQGLQFLIQYYNGEERAKGNILERFSAQQFPDLHSELNLSSLELGDSALYFCASSALGGRDDQPQHFGDGTRLSIL.

V gene TRBV19 combines with J gene TRBJ1-1; D not resolved. Germline V gives CDR1 LNHDA, CDR2 SQIVND (reference sequence). The CDR3 is 14 residues long. V was cut by 2 bases and J by 1 base, with 8 bases left in between. The CDR3 nucleotides read TGTGCCAGTAGTATAATAGTAGCGAACACTGAAGCTTTCTTT. This translates into CASSIIVANTEAFF.